These 2 T cell receptor beta chains came from one sample sequenced in a study of T cell responses to AZD1222 COVID-19 vaccine. Generated by immunoSEQ multiplex PCR, the TCRdb table keeps only in-frame clones and is missing some. The top ten hold around 4.7% of the sample, which has 85,000 to 130,000 clones, over 90% seen once. This material consisted of peripheral blood, taken on day 0 of AZD1222 vaccination. These receptors were obtained from an adult in good health.

Concerning this clone itself: Relative to the germline gene, one junction end is altered; a read error may explain this. In nucleotides, the CDR3 is TGTGCCAGCAGTGACTCCGGCGAGTACAATGAGCAGTTCTTC. This translates into CASSDSGEYNEQFF. The rearrangement links TRBV6-5 to TRBJ2-1, with no clear D. The CDR3 consists of 14 residues. Germline CDR1 MNHEY, CDR2 SVGAGI.

CDR3 coding DNA: TGTGCCTGGGACCACAAGGGAAACGAGCAGTACTTC. Translating it yields CAWDHKGNEQYF. The rearrangement uses TRBV30 and TRBJ2-7; D is unclear. Germline loops: CDR1 GTSNPN, CDR2 SVGIG (reference sequence). This CDR3 has 12 residues. Trimming removed 5 bases from V and 5 bases from J, with 13 bases in between.